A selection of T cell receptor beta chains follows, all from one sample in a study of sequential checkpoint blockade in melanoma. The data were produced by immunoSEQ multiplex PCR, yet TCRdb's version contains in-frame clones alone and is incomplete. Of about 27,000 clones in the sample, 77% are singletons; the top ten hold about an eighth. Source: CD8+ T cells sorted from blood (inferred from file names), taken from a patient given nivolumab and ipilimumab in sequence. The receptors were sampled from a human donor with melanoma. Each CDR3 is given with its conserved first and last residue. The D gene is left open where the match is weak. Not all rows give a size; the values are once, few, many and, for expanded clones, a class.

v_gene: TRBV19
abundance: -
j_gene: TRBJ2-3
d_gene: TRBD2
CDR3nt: TGTGCCAGTAGTATACTAGCGGGGACAGATACGCAGTATTTT
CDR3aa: CASSILAGTDTQYF

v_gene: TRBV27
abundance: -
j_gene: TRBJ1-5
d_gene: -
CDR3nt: TGTGCCAGCAGTTTTAGTCGCGGAGGTAATCAGCCCCAGCATTTT
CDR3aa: CASSFSRGGNQPQHF

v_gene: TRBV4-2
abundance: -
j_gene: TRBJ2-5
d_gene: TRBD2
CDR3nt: TGTGCCAGCAGCCAAGAGGCGGGGGGGTCGGAGACCCAGTACTTC
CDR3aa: CASSQEAGGSETQYF

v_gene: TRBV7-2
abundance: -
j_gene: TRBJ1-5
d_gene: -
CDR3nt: TGTGCCAGCAGCTTAGTTGGGGGCGACGATCAGCCCCAGCATTTT
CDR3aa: CASSLVGGDDQPQHF

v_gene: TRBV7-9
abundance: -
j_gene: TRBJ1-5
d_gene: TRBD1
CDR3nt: TGTGCCAGCAGCTTGGGACAGTCGGGTCAGCCCCAGCATTTT
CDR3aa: CASSLGQSGQPQHF

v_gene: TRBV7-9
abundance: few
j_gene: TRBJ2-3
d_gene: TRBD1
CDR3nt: TGTGCCAGCAGCTTCCCGACAGGGGCTGGCACAGATACGCAGTATTTT
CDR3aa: CASSFPTGAGTDTQYF

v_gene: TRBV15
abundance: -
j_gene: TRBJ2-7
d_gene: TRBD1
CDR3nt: TGTGCCACCAGATCCCAAGACAGGGGTTACGAGCAGTACTTC
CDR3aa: CATRSQDRGYEQYF

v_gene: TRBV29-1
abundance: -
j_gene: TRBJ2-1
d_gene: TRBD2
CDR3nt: TGCAGCGTTGAAGTACGGGCTAGCGGAGGTAATGAGCAGTTCTTC
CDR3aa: CSVEVRASGGNEQFF

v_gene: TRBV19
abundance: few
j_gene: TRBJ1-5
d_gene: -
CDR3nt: TGTGCCAGTATGAGCGGCAATCAGCCCCAGCATTTT
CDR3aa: CASMSGNQPQHF

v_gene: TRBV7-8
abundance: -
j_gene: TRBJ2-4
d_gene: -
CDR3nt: TGTGCCAGCAGCTTAGAAAGTAGGGGCAGGGTGGCCAAAAACATTCAGTACTTC
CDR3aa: CASSLESRGRVAKNIQYF

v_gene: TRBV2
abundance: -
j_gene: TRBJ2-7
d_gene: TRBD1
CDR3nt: TGTGCCAGCAGGCCCAGTCCCCGGGACAGCTACTACGAGCAGTACTTC
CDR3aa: CASRPSPRDSYYEQYF

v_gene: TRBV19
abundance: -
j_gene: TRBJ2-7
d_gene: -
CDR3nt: TGTGCCAGTAGTGTCTCGGCGGAAGCCTACGAGCAGTACTTC
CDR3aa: CASSVSAEAYEQYF

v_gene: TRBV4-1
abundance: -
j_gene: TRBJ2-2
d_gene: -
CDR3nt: TGCGCCAGCAGCCAAAGATCAGGAGGAGAAGGGAACACCGGGGAGCTGTTTTTT
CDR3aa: CASSQRSGGEGNTGELFF

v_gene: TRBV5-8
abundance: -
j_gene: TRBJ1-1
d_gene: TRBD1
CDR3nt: TGTGCCAGCAGCTTGGAGACAGGGGATTTTACTGAAGCTTTCTTT
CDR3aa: CASSLETGDFTEAFF

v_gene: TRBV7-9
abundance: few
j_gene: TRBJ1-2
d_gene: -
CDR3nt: TGTGCCAGCAGTGCAGGCTATGGCTACACCTTC
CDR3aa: CASSAGYGYTF

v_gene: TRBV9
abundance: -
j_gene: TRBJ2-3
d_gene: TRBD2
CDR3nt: TGTGCCAGCAGCGGCCTAGCGGGGGGGCGCACAGATACGCAGTATTTT
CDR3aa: CASSGLAGGRTDTQYF

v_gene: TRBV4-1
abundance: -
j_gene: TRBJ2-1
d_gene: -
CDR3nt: TGCGCCAGCAGCCAAGAACCCGGGGGGCCCCGACCCAATGAGCAGTTCTTC
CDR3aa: CASSQEPGGPRPNEQFF

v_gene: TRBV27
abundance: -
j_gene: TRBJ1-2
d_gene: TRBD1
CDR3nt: TGTGCCAGCCGCAGGGGGCTAGATGGCTACACCTTC
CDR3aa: CASRRGLDGYTF

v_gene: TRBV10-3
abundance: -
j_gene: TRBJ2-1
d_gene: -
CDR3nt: TGTGCCGTCGGCGGCCACCCGCAGTTCTTC
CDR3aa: CAVGGHPQFF

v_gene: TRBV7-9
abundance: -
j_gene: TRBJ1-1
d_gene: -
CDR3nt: TGTGCCAGCAGCGAACGGGTATACACTGAAGCTTTCTTT
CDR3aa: CASSERVYTEAFF

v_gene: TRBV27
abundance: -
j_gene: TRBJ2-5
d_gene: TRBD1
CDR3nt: TGTGCCAGCAGTTCGGGACAGATCCAAGAGACCCAGTACTTC
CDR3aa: CASSSGQIQETQYF

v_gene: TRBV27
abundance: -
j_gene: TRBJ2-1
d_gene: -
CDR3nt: TGTGCCAGCAGTTTATCCCACGAACTCAACAATGAGCAGTTCTTC
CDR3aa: CASSLSHELNNEQFF

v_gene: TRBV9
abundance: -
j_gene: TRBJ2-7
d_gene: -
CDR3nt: TGTGCCAGCAGCGGACGGACTTACGAGCAGTACTTC
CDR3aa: CASSGRTYEQYF

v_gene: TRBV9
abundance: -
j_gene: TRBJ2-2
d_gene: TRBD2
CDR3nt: TGTGCCAGCAGCGCTCCCCAGGGACTAGAGGTCACCGGGGAGCTGTTTTTT
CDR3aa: CASSAPQGLEVTGELFF

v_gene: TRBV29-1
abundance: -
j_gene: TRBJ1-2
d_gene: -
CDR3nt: TGCAGCGTTGGAGGTGGGAACTATGGCTACACCTTC
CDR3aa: CSVGGGNYGYTF

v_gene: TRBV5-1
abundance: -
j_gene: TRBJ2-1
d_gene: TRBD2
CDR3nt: TGCGCCAGCAGATTAGCGGGGGGGCCTGAGCAGTTCTTC
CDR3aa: CASRLAGGPEQFF

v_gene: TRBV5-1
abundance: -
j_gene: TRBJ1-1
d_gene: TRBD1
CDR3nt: TGCGCCAGCAGCGCAGGGGGGAGCCCTGAAGCTTTCTTT
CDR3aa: CASSAGGSPEAFF

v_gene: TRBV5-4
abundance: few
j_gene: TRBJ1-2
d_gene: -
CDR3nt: TGTGCCAGCAGCTATCCCCAGGGGCTATCGGATGGCTACACCTTC
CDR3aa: CASSYPQGLSDGYTF

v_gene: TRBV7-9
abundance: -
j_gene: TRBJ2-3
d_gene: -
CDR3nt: TGTGCCAGCAGCGACTCAGGGCTAACAGATACGCAGTATTTT
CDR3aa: CASSDSGLTDTQYF

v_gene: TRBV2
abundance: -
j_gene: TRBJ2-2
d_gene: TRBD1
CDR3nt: TGTGCCAGCACCTCCTCGGACAGGGCGAACACCGGGGAGCTGTTTTTT
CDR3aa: CASTSSDRANTGELFF

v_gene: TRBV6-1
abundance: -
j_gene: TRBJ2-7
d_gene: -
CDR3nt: TGTGCCAGCAGCCTGGACAGAGGCGAGCAGTACTTC
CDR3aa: CASSLDRGEQYF

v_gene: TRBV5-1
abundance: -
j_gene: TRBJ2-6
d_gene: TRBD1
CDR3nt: TGCGCCAGCAGCCCCCTCCAGACAGGGAAAGGGGCCAACGTCCTGACTTTC
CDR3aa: CASSPLQTGKGANVLTF

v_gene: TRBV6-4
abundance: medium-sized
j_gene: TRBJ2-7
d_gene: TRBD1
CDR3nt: TGTGCCAGCAGTACAGGGGGCGTTGAGGCCGAGCAGTACTTC
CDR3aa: CASSTGGVEAEQYF

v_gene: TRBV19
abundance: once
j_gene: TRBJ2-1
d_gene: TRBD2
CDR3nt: TGTGCCAGTACCTCACTAGCGGGGAGCTCCTACAATGAGCAGTTCTTC
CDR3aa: CASTSLAGSSYNEQFF

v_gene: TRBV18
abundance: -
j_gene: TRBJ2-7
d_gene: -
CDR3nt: TGTGCCAGCTCACCTTACGGTAGCTACGAGCAGTACTTC
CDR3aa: CASSPYGSYEQYF

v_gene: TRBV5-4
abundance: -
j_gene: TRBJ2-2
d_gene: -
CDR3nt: TGTGCCAGCAGCTTGGGACAGGGGGAGCTGTTTTTT
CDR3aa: CASSLGQGELFF

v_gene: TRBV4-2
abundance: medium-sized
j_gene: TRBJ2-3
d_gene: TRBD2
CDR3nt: TGTGCCAGCAGCCAAGATGCTAGCGGGGGGTTTGATACGCAGTATTTT
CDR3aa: CASSQDASGGFDTQYF